Shown below are 6 T cell receptor beta chains from a single sample sequenced in a study of T cells after yellow fever vaccination. TCRdb fed the 5' RACE reads into MiXCR, producing one record per CDR3 protein. Of a few hundred thousand distinct CDR3 sequences in the sample, around 7% were seen once. The specimen was CD4+ T cells sorted from PBMCs, collected 15 days after the yellow fever booster vaccination. Every receptor here comes from a man under 40 who received the YFV17D yellow fever vaccine.

This clonotype was picked up many times. The chain couples TRBV19 to TRBJ2-7, with D possibly TRBD1 on 6 matching bases. The germline V gene has CDR1 LNHDA and CDR2 SQIVND (reference sequence). The CDR3 runs to 14 residues. Between the trimmed V and J ends, which lost 6 bases and 1 base, there was a span of 13 bases. CDR3 sequence (DNA): TGTGCCAGTAGCCAACAGGGCCGTTCCTACGAGCAGTACTTC. It translates to CASSQQGRSYEQYF.

In its sample, this clonotype was seen a few times. This chain joins TRBV4-3 and TRBJ1-1; perhaps TRBD1 as D (5 bases). The germline V gene has CDR1 LGHNA and CDR2 YSLEER. CDR3 length: 15 residues. Trimming removed 5 bases from V and 3 bases from J, with 16 bases in between. The CDR3 DNA sequence: TGCGCCAGCAGCGCGGCAGGGAATCTGGACACTGAAGCTTTCTTT. This encodes CASSAAGNLDTEAFF.

This clonotype was seen at least ten times. The gene calls are TRBV11-2 and TRBJ2-5, with 15 bases fitting TRBD2. V gave up 5 bases and J gave up 4 bases; unmatched junction bases: 20. CDR1 and CDR2 (germline): SGHAT, FQNNGV. This CDR3 is 21 amino acids long. The CDR3 region is CASSPRLKGTSGRRWSETQYF. The CDR3 bases are TGTGCCAGCAGCCCCCGCCTAAAGGGGACTAGCGGGAGGAGATGGTCAGAGACCCAGTACTTC.

The chain employs TRBV12-3 or TRBV12-4 and TRBJ1-5, with no clear D. This CDR3 has 17 amino acids. Trimming shortened V by 3 bases and J by 1 base, and 16 bases separated the two germline ends. CDR3 bases: TGTGCCAGCAGTTTTGCCTCTGGGGTAGGAAGCAATCAGCCCCAGCATTTT. As protein: CASSFASGVGSNQPQHF.

This clonotype was seen a handful of times. The chain couples TRBV5-5 to TRBJ2-1; D not resolved. Trimming left V 6 bases short and J 6 bases short, with 13 bases between. Germline V CDR1 and CDR2: SGHKS, YYEKEE (reference sequence). The CDR3 covers 13 residues. CDR3 sequence (DNA): TGTGCCAGCACCCTCCTGAGAGCCAATGAGCAGTTCTTC. This codes for CASTLLRANEQFF.

A few counts support this clonotype. This chain joins TRBV6-2 or TRBV6-3 and TRBJ1-1; 8 nucleotides align to TRBD1. Germline CDR1 reads MNHEY; CDR2 reads SVGEGT. V shed 0 bases and J 5 bases; nucleotides not matched to a gene: 5. The CDR3 spans 15 residues. The CDR3 nucleotides are TGTGCCAGCAGTTACTCTCGACAGGGGAAAACTGAAGCTTTCTTT. Residues: CASSYSRQGKTEAFF.